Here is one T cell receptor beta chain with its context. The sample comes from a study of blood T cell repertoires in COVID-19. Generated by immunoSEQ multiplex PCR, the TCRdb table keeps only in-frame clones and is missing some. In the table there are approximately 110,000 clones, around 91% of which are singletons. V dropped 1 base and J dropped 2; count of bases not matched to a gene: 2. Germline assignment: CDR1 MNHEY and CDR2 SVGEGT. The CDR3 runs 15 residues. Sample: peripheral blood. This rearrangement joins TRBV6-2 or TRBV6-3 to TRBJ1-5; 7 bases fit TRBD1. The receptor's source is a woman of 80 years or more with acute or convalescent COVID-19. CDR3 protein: CASSYYTGGNQPQHF. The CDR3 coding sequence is TGTGCCAGCAGTTACTACACAGGGGGCAATCAGCCCCAGCATTTT.